This TCR beta chain is from a study of shared clonotypes between healthy human individuals. The naive CD8 population came from CD45RO-negative cells selected for CCR7, without terminally differentiated effector memory CD45RA+ cells. Donors, without exception, were Caucasian adults residing in Nashville, Tennessee. The protocol was immunoSEQ multiplex PCR, while the TCRdb copy is restricted to in-frame clones and leaves out a portion. This table has under 2,000,000 clones, approximately 95% appearing once. The ends were cut back, 1 base at V and 8 bases at J, with 13 bases in the middle. The CDR3 has 14 amino acids. CDR1 SGHRS and CDR2 YFSETQ come from the germline V gene.

The chain has TRBV5-1 and TRBJ2-1, with a weak D call TRBD1 (6 bases). What was sequenced was naive CD8+ T cells sorted from blood. The clonotype originates from a young man in good health. CDR3 residues: CASSLPGPGDEQFF. CDR3 coding DNA: TGCGCCAGCAGCTTGCCTGGGCCAGGGGATGAGCAGTTCTTC.